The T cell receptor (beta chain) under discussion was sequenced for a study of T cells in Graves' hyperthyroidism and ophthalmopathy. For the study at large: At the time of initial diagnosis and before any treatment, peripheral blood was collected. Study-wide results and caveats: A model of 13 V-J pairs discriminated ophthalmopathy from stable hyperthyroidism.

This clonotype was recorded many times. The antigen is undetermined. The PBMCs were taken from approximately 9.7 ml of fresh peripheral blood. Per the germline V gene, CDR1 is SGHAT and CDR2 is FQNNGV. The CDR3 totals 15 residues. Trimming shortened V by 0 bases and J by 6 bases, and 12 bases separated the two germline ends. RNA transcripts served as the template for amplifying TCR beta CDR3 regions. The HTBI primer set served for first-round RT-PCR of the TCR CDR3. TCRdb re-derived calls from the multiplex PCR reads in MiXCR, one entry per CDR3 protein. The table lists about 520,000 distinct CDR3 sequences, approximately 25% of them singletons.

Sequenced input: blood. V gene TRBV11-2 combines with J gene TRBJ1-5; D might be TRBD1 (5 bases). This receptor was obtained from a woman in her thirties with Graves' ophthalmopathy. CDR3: CASSLDPGLAQPQHF. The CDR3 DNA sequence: TGTGCCAGCAGCTTAGATCCGGGGCTAGCTCAGCCCCAGCATTTT.